This is a list of T cell receptor beta chains from one sample in a study of blood T cells in healthy people across ages. TCRdb recomputed calls from the 5' RACE reads with MiXCR, one row per CDR3 protein. The table has over 600,000 distinct CDR3 sequences, about 56% seen once. Material: blood. These receptors were obtained from a middle-aged man in good health. Each CDR3 is given with its conserved first and last residue. Fields, in order: D gene, V gene, J gene, clone size, CDR3 DNA, CDR3 protein. The D gene is left open where the match is weak. A clone size is listed for some rows: how often the clone was seen (once, few, many), or a class if it is expanded.

TRBD1	TRBV20-1	TRBJ1-5	NA	TGCAGTGCTAGAGATTTTGGACAGGAACATCAGCCCCAGCATTTT	CSARDFGQEHQPQHF
TRBD1	TRBV5-1	TRBJ1-2	few	TGCGCCAGCAGCAAAAGGACAGGGGATAACTATGGCTACACCTTC	CASSKRTGDNYGYTF
TRBD1	TRBV7-7	TRBJ2-5	NA	TGTGCCAGCAGGCCTCCGGGACAGATCCAAGAGACCCAGTACTTC	CASRPPGQIQETQYF
NA	TRBV21-1	TRBJ1-2	NA	TGTGCCAGCAGCCCCGGGGGCCGGGACTATGGCTACACCTTC	CASSPGGRDYGYTF
TRBD1	TRBV20-1	TRBJ2-2	NA	TGCAGTGCTGCACAGGGGGCGGGGACCGGGGAGCTGTTTTTT	CSAAQGAGTGELFF
TRBD1	TRBV12-3/TRBV12-4	TRBJ2-7	NA	TGTGCCAGCAGTTTAGAAAGGACAGGACGAAGAGGCGAGCAGTACTTC	CASSLERTGRRGEQYF
TRBD1	TRBV5-1	TRBJ2-3	NA	TGCGCCAGCAGCTTGCCCTTACAGGGGGCGACTAGCACAGATACGCAGTATTTT	CASSLPLQGATSTDTQYF
TRBD2	TRBV14	TRBJ2-3	NA	TGTGCCAGCAGCCCGGGGACTAGCGGGAGGACTAGCACAGATACGCAGTATTTT	CASSPGTSGRTSTDTQYF
TRBD1	TRBV29-1	TRBJ2-7	few	TGCAGCGTTGAAGGGGACAGGGTCCCCTACGAGCAGTACTTC	CSVEGDRVPYEQYF
TRBD1	TRBV20-1	TRBJ2-7	many	TGCAGTGCTAGAGTGAGGGGCAGGGGGAGTTCGCAGTACTTC	CSARVRGRGSSQYF
NA	TRBV7-2	TRBJ2-1	NA	TGTGCCAGCAGCTTTTCAGTTACGCCGAGAGCGGGCAATGAGCAGTTCTTC	CASSFSVTPRAGNEQFF
NA	TRBV9	TRBJ2-7	few	TGTGCCAGCAGCCCGTCCCCAAAATCCTCCCCCAACGAGCAGTACTTC	CASSPSPKSSPNEQYF
NA	TRBV2	TRBJ1-1	few	TGTGAGCAGCAAACGAACACTGAAGCTTTCTTT	CEQQTNTEAFF
NA	TRBV9	TRBJ2-7	few	TGTGCCAGCAGCCCACGTAGTGCCTCAGCGGGTATTGGCATCGATGAGCAGTACTTC	CASSPRSASAGIGIDEQYF
TRBD1	TRBV5-6	TRBJ1-6	once	TGTGCCAGCGGCGGGACAGTCAATAATTCACCCCTCCACTTT	CASGGTVNNSPLHF
TRBD1	TRBV29-1	TRBJ1-2	NA	TGCAGCGTTGACAGGGGGTATGACTATGGCTACACCTTC	CSVDRGYDYGYTF
NA	TRBV7-3	TRBJ2-3	NA	TGTGCCAGCAGCCTCAGGGGGGCGGGTGCTAGCACAGATACGCAGTATTTT	CASSLRGAGASTDTQYF
NA	TRBV12-5	TRBJ1-5	NA	TGTGCTAGTGGTTTGTTTGGCAATCAGCCCCAGCATTTT	CASGLFGNQPQHF
NA	TRBV28	TRBJ1-5	NA	TGTGCCAGCAGCCCTACGTTCGATCAGCCTCAGCATTTT	CASSPTFDQPQHF
NA	TRBV3-1	TRBJ1-2	few	TGTGCCAGCAGCCCAACAAGGCGGGGTACCATCTCCCGTGGCTACACCTTC	CASSPTRRGTISRGYTF
TRBD2	TRBV7-2	TRBJ2-1	NA	TGTGCCAGCAGCTTCCGCGGGAGGGCCCAGGCCAATGAGCAGTTCTTC	CASSFRGRAQANEQFF
NA	TRBV7-9	TRBJ2-7	NA	TGTGCCAGCAGCTTAGCCTTTCTACCAGACGAGCAGTACTTC	CASSLAFLPDEQYF
NA	TRBV9	TRBJ2-1	NA	TGTGCCGGCAGCGTAGGGCCCCGCAATGAGCAGTTCTTC	CAGSVGPRNEQFF
NA	TRBV12-3/TRBV12-4	TRBJ2-1	NA	TGTGCCAGCAGCCCCCCCCCTATCGAGGTAAATGAGCAGTTCTTC	CASSPPPIEVNEQFF
NA	TRBV15	TRBJ2-3	NA	TGTGCCACCAGCAGAGCCCAGGGTAGCACAGATACGCAGTATTTT	CATSRAQGSTDTQYF
NA	TRBV20-1	TRBJ2-5	few	TGCAGTGCTCCCCCCCCGAGGGGGGGGGAGACCCAGTACTTC	CSAPPPRGGETQYF